The rows below give T cell receptor beta chains drawn from one sample of a study of shared clonotypes between healthy human individuals. Using immunoSEQ multiplex PCR, the repertoire was profiled, and TCRdb retains in-frame clones only, with some absent. Among 550,000 to 850,000 clones listed, 55% to 80% were seen once. The sample consisted of memory CD4+ T cells sorted from blood. The receptors stem from a woman in her 30s in good health. CDR3s include the opening cysteine and the closing phenylalanine or tryptophan. The D gene is left open where the match is weak. Some rows have no size entry. The others give once, few or many, or a class for an expanded clone.

d_gene,v_gene,j_gene,abundance,len,CDR3nt,CDR3aa
-,TRBV5-4,TRBJ2-7,-,13,TGTGCCAGCAGCTTGCCGTCTTCGCATGAGCAGTACTTC,CASSLPSSHEQYF
TRBD1,TRBV27,TRBJ2-7,-,15,TGTGCCAGCAGTTTAGCGACAGGGCAAACCTACGAGCAGTACTTC,CASSLATGQTYEQYF
-,TRBV7-9,TRBJ2-3,once,16,TGTGCCAGCAGAGTATCCGGTGGGGTAGGCACAGATACGCAGTATTTT,CASRVSGGVGTDTQYF
-,TRBV5-1,TRBJ2-4,few,15,TGCGCCAGCAGCTTGGGAGGAGGCACCAAAAACATTCAGTACTTC,CASSLGGGTKNIQYF
-,TRBV13,TRBJ2-1,-,15,TGTGCCAGCAGCTCGCGAGGTCTGGCGGGCAATGAGCAGTTCTTC,CASSSRGLAGNEQFF
TRBD2,TRBV6-1,TRBJ2-2,-,15,TGTGCCAGCAGTTCTAGCGGGAGTTGGGCCGGGGAGCTGTTTTTT,CASSSSGSWAGELFF
-,TRBV5-1,TRBJ1-1,few,15,TGCGCCAGCACCCTTTCGGAGAAATTGAACACTGAAGCTTTCTTT,CASTLSEKLNTEAFF
-,TRBV9,TRBJ2-5,-,15,TGTGCCAGCAGCGTAGTACAGGGACCCCCGGAGACCCAGTACTTC,CASSVVQGPPETQYF
TRBD2,TRBV7-6,TRBJ2-1,few,16,TGTGCCAGCAGTCCACGAGCGGGAGGCTCCTACAATGAGCAGTTCTTC,CASSPRAGGSYNEQFF
-,TRBV6-1,TRBJ2-7,-,14,TGTGCCAGCAGTGAGTTGTTCAAGTCCTACGAGCAGTACTTC,CASSELFKSYEQYF
-,TRBV10-2,TRBJ2-7,many,12,TGCGCCAGCATGGAGCCCTCCTACGAGCAGTACTTC,CASMEPSYEQYF
-,TRBV6-1,TRBJ2-7,-,13,TGTGCCAGCAGTAAGGATATTCCTAGAGAGCAGTACTTC,CASSKDIPREQYF
TRBD2,TRBV5-4,TRBJ2-6,-,15,TGTGCCAGCAGCCCCGCGGGGGCTGGGGCCAACGTCCTGACTTTC,CASSPAGAGANVLTF
-,TRBV29-1,TRBJ2-7,once,12,TGCAGCGTTGTCCTAGTTGGGTACGAGCAGTACTTC,CSVVLVGYEQYF
-,TRBV15,TRBJ2-7,-,13,TGTGCCACCAGCAGAGAGGGGATTTACGAGCAGTACTTC,CATSREGIYEQYF
TRBD2,TRBV7-8,TRBJ2-2,few,18,TGTGCCAGCAGCACAGCTCCCGCCGGGGGGGCGAACACCGGGGAGCTGTTTTTT,CASSTAPAGGANTGELFF
TRBD1,TRBV19,TRBJ2-7,many,19,TGTGCCAGTAGTAGAATACCGGCGCTGGACAGGGGGCGTAACTACGAGCAGTACTTC,CASSRIPALDRGRNYEQYF
-,TRBV5-4,TRBJ2-7,-,14,TGTGCCAGCAGCTTGGATGGGGGCAGGTACGAGCAGTACTTC,CASSLDGGRYEQYF
-,TRBV4-2,TRBJ2-1,-,17,TGTGCCAGCAGCCGAGAACTTCCCAGGAGCTCCTACAATGAGCAGTTCTTC,CASSRELPRSSYNEQFF
-,TRBV2,TRBJ2-2,many,15,TGTGCCAGCAGTGGCAGGGGGGGTTTCACCGGGGAGCTGTTTTTT,CASSGRGGFTGELFF
TRBD1,TRBV5-4,TRBJ1-3,-,17,TGTGCCAGCAGCGGGGACAGGGCCAGGAGCTCTGGAAACACCATATATTTT,CASSGDRARSSGNTIYF
-,TRBV5-1,TRBJ1-4,-,16,TGCGCCAGCAGCTTGGGACAAGTGGGCTTTAATGAAAAACTGTTTTTT,CASSLGQVGFNEKLFF
-,TRBV5-1,TRBJ2-2,-,15,TGCGCCAGCAGCCCGGGGACTGAGAACACCGGGGAGCTGTTTTTT,CASSPGTENTGELFF
TRBD2,TRBV10-3,TRBJ2-5,-,16,TGTGCCATCAGTGAACTAGCGGGAGGGCCGTATGAGACCCAGTACTTC,CAISELAGGPYETQYF
TRBD2,TRBV2,TRBJ2-1,-,14,TGTGCCAGCGTGGGACTAGCGTATTACAATGAGCAGTTCTTC,CASVGLAYYNEQFF
-,TRBV28,TRBJ1-6,few,15,TGTGCCAGCAGACTCCCACAGGGTAACAATTCACCCCTCCACTTT,CASRLPQGNNSPLHF
-,TRBV7-9,TRBJ1-4,-,15,TGTGCCAGCAGCTTAACAGGGAGAGGGGGTGAAAAACTGTTTTTT,CASSLTGRGGEKLFF
-,TRBV7-8,TRBJ2-7,-,14,TGTGCCAGCAGCTTGGGGACCACCGACTACGAGCAGTACTTC,CASSLGTTDYEQYF
-,TRBV18,TRBJ1-5,-,14,TGTGCCAGCTCTCAAGGTTTTAGCAATCAGCCCCAGCATTTT,CASSQGFSNQPQHF
TRBD2,TRBV2,TRBJ2-7,-,15,TGTGCCAGCAGGACTAGCGGGAGGACCCTAGGGGAGCAGTACTTC,CASRTSGRTLGEQYF
TRBD2,TRBV2,TRBJ2-1,-,15,TGTGCCAGTATACCCGGGACTAGCGGGACGCATGAGCAGTTCTTC,CASIPGTSGTHEQFF